The T cell receptor (beta chain) described here comes from a study of shared clonotypes between healthy human individuals. The V gene's germline CDR1 is MNHEY and CDR2 SVGAGI. CDR3 size: 12 residues. V lost 7 bases, J lost 7 bases, and 13 bases lay in between. To note about this clone: Its matching antigen is unknown.

Whole-study results and caveats: Clonotype sharing among donors was thought likely to change with sequencing depth.

Original handling: Because ImmunoSEQ provided only junction sequences with no quality scores, the filtering differed. The method was immunoSEQ multiplex PCR; TCRdb's version includes in-frame clones alone and lacks a portion of them. Clone size and V and J calls were adopted from that table, with D and trimming inferred from the DNA. The table shows hundreds of thousands of clones, with 73% occurring only once. This clonotype was sampled from a young woman in good health. The chain uses TRBV6-5 and TRBJ1-2; D call uncertain. What was sequenced was memory CD4+ T cells sorted from blood. The subset denotes: CD45RA-negative fraction. CDR3 amino acids: CASTTGRIGYTF. The DNA for the CDR3 is TGTGCCAGCACCACCGGGCGGATTGGCTACACCTTC.